This T cell receptor (beta chain) was recovered during a study of blood T cell repertoires in COVID-19. Looking at the study overall: Sources were T cells, B-cell-depleted T cells, or PBMCs; the material itself was cDNA or gDNA.

The table came from immunoSEQ multiplex PCR; TCRdb's copy has only in-frame clones and leaves some out. The sample consists of approximately 160,000 clones, around 80% of them appearing once. The CDR3 runs 15 residues. Germline lookup yields CDR1 LGHDT and CDR2 YNNKEL (reference sequence). V shed 4 bases, J shed 1 base, and the junction held 3 bases outside the gene matches. The sequence derives from a woman aged 55-70 years with acute or convalescent COVID-19. The V call is TRBV3-1 (or the pseudogene TRBV3-2), the J call TRBJ1-3; 8 bases align to TRBD1. The sequenced sample consisted of peripheral blood. CDR3 protein: CASSLRTGSGNTIYF. CDR3 coding DNA: TGTGCCAGCAGCCTTCGGACAGGGTCTGGAAACACCATATATTTT.